This T cell receptor beta chain is drawn from a study of shared clonotypes between healthy human individuals. Study at large: Per-donor plates numbered three CD4 naive, three CD4 memory, two CD8 naive and one CD8 memory. Findings and caveats of the study: Some clonotypes were shared by all four sorted-subset donors, while others were not shared. The non-shared ones had lower generation probabilities than the shared ones. Sorted-subset sequencing, rarefaction showed, was incomplete despite large depth.

Each cell subset's genomic DNA was divided evenly among several immunoSEQ plates. Profiled with immunoSEQ multiplex PCR; TCRdb holds only in-frame clones, not every one. The sample includes some 2,100,000 clones, around 95% of them seen just once. In regard to this clone: What it binds is not known.

Trimming pared 6 bases from V and 5 bases from J, leaving 19 bases between. This CDR3 is 15 amino acids long. Germline V gene lookup returns CDR1 MNHEY and CDR2 SMNVEV (reference sequence). Sequences were obtained from naive CD4+ T cells sorted from blood. Subset denoted: CD45RA+ positively selected. The sequence was obtained from a man aged 18 to 35 in good health. The chain combines TRBV27 with TRBJ1-2, with D tentatively TRBD1 (6 bases). The DNA of the CDR3 is TGTGCCAGCAGGATGACAGGTTTTGGAGAATATGGCTACACCTTC. Amino acids: CASRMTGFGEYGYTF.